The clone carrying this T cell receptor (beta chain) was recorded many times. CDR3 length equals 16 residues. J gave up 2 bases and V 7 bases, and 9 bases lay outside the gene matches. The V gene's germline CDR1 is MNHEY and CDR2 SVGAGI. The data derive from a study of early T cells in non-severe SARS-CoV-2 infection. Overall study context: With bulk RNA from unsorted whole blood as input, sequencing yielded unpaired chains.

In the library, individual cDNA molecules carried attached unique molecular identifiers. One entry per CDR3 protein, called by TCRdb with MiXCR from the 5' RACE reads. There are some 45,000 distinct CDR3 sequences in the sample; around 3.6% occur only once, and about 2.9% lies in the top ten. What was sequenced was whole blood. V gene TRBV6-5 combines with J gene TRBJ2-1; TRBD2 matches 9 bases. The receptor's source is an adult who was a healthcare worker with PCR-confirmed SARS-CoV-2 infection or an uninfected control (not recorded which). In nucleotides, the CDR3 is TGTGCCAGCAAAGGGACTAGCCCAAAAACCTACAATGAGCAGTTCTTC. Protein: CASKGTSPKTYNEQFF.